These T cell receptor beta chains were read from a single sample in a study of T-cell reconstitution after alpha-beta-depleted transplantation in children. TCRdb ran MiXCR on the PCR reads and lists one entry per CDR3 protein. The sample shows 200,000 to 250,000 distinct CDR3 sequences, 7% to 9% of them seen only once. Here the sequenced sample was PBMCs, mostly from graft donor cells, taken 360 days after TCRalphabeta/CD19-depleted stem cell transplant. Source of these receptors: a male patient aged 2-9 years who had a stem cell transplant for acute myeloid leukemia, so the T cells may come from the graft donor. CDR3s include the opening cysteine and the closing phenylalanine or tryptophan. D genes are given only for firm matches. Some rows have no size entry. The others give once, few or many, or a class for an expanded clone.

j_call,d_call,clone_size,v_call,cdr3_nt,cdr3_aa
TRBJ2-3,TRBD2,many,TRBV6-1,TGTGCCAGCAGGGCCGGGACTAGCGTAGATACGCAGTATTTT,CASRAGTSVDTQYF
TRBJ2-3,TRBD2,few,TRBV7-8,TGTGCCAGCAGCGACGGGGGGGGCACAGATACGCAGTATTTT,CASSDGGGTDTQYF
TRBJ2-5,-,-,TRBV29-1,TGCAGCGTTGAAAGTTCGTTGCGGGAGACCCAGTACTTC,CSVESSLRETQYF
TRBJ1-2,TRBD1,many,TRBV5-1,TGCGCCAGCAGCTTGGCCGGACAGGGATCGTCTTATGGCTACACCTTC,CASSLAGQGSSYGYTF
TRBJ2-1,-,-,TRBV20-1,TGCAGTGCTACCGTAGGGGGGCTCAATGAGCAGTTCTTC,CSATVGGLNEQFF
TRBJ1-3,-,-,TRBV20-1,TGCAGTGCTAGAGATTTGAACAGGGACTCTGGAAACACCATATATTTT,CSARDLNRDSGNTIYF
TRBJ2-1,TRBD1,-,TRBV11-2,TGTGCCAGCAGCTCGGCCCCGACAGGGTCGAATGAGCAGTTCTTC,CASSSAPTGSNEQFF
TRBJ2-1,TRBD2,-,TRBV4-2,TGTGCCAGCAGCCAACCGGGACTAGCGGAACGCAATGAGCAGTTCTTC,CASSQPGLAERNEQFF
TRBJ2-1,-,-,TRBV12-3/TRBV12-4,TGTGCCATCTCGACCAAAATCAGGACAGCCACTTACAATGAGCAGTTCTTC,CAISTKIRTATYNEQFF
TRBJ2-2,TRBD2,many,TRBV12-3/TRBV12-4,TGTGCCAGCAGTTGGCCTAGCGGGGGGGCTGACGGGGAGCTGTTTTTT,CASSWPSGGADGELFF
TRBJ2-1,-,many,TRBV2,TGTGCCAGCAGTGAACGGGTGGGCCATGAGCAGTTCTTC,CASSERVGHEQFF
TRBJ2-3,-,-,TRBV28,TGTGCCAGCAGTCTACGGAGAGCCCCAGATACGCAGTATTTT,CASSLRRAPDTQYF
TRBJ2-2,-,many,TRBV3-1,TGTGCCAGCAGCCTGACTGGGACCGGGGAGCTGTTTTTT,CASSLTGTGELFF
TRBJ2-3,TRBD1,many,TRBV12-5,TGTGCTAGTGGTTCGTCACAGGGGGCGATCACAGATACGCAGTATTTT,CASGSSQGAITDTQYF
TRBJ2-5,TRBD1,-,TRBV18,TGTGCCAGCTCTAGAACAGGGGAAGGAGAGACCCAGTACTTC,CASSRTGEGETQYF
TRBJ1-6,TRBD1,-,TRBV11-2,TGTGCCAGCAGCTTAGAATTGGGACAGGGTGATAATTCACCCCTCCACTTT,CASSLELGQGDNSPLHF
TRBJ2-1,-,few,TRBV20-1,TGCAGTGCTAGTGCGGGGGCGGGGTCCTACAATGAGCAGTTCTTC,CSASAGAGSYNEQFF
TRBJ2-2,-,many,TRBV6-5,TGTGCCAGCAGTTATAATAGCCCCGGGGAGCTGTTTTTT,CASSYNSPGELFF
TRBJ2-3,-,-,TRBV28,TGTGCCAGCAGTTTTGTGCAGGGTAGGGACACAGATACGCAGTATTTT,CASSFVQGRDTDTQYF
TRBJ2-1,TRBD2,few,TRBV12-3/TRBV12-4,TGTGCCACCGGAACTAGCGGGAGCCTCAATGAGCAGTTCTTC,CATGTSGSLNEQFF
TRBJ2-5,-,few,TRBV4-2,TGTGCCAGCTCCCAGACAGTGGGAAATAAAGAGACCCAGTACTTC,CASSQTVGNKETQYF
TRBJ2-1,-,few,TRBV20-1,TGCAGTGCTAGACGGCGGGTCTTCTCCTACAATGAGCAGTTCTTC,CSARRRVFSYNEQFF
TRBJ1-2,-,few,TRBV12-3/TRBV12-4,TGTGCCAGCAGTTTTCCGGGGGCTAGGGATGGCTACACCTTC,CASSFPGARDGYTF
TRBJ2-1,TRBD1,-,TRBV20-1,TGCAGTGCTAGAACCAGGACAGGGGGGTGGAATGAGCAGTTCTTC,CSARTRTGGWNEQFF
TRBJ2-7,TRBD2,many,TRBV20-1,TGCAGTGCTAGAGATCTAGGGAGGGCAGACGAGCAGTACTTC,CSARDLGRADEQYF
TRBJ2-3,-,-,TRBV21-1,TGTGCCAGCAGCAAACTCCCGGGACTAGCGGGAGATCCAGATACGCAGTATTTT,CASSKLPGLAGDPDTQYF
TRBJ2-3,TRBD2,-,TRBV7-8,TGTGCCAGCAGCTTAGCCCGGACTAGCGGGAGCATCACAGATACGCAGTATTTT,CASSLARTSGSITDTQYF
TRBJ2-5,-,-,TRBV20-1,TGCAGTGCTAGAGTGGATCCAGGGGCAGAGACCCAGTACTTC,CSARVDPGAETQYF
TRBJ2-5,-,many,TRBV5-6,TGTGCCAGCAGCTGGGTGGGGATGGGGCGAGAGACCCAGTACTTC,CASSWVGMGRETQYF
TRBJ2-1,-,many,TRBV6-5,TGTGCCAGCAGCCCCGGCTACCCCTCCTACAATGAGCAGTTCTTC,CASSPGYPSYNEQFF
TRBJ2-1,TRBD2,few,TRBV20-1,TGCAGTGCTAGAGAGGGGGGGGGACTAGTATCCTACAATGAGCAGTTCTTC,CSAREGGGLVSYNEQFF
TRBJ2-2,-,-,TRBV20-1,TGCAGTGGTAGTAGGACGGCCAACGGGGAGCTGTTTTTT,CSGSRTANGELFF
TRBJ2-7,-,few,TRBV7-2,TGTGCCAGCAGCTTAGCGCCTGACACCTACGAGCAGTACTTC,CASSLAPDTYEQYF
TRBJ1-1,-,-,TRBV29-1,TGCAGCGTACGGACCGGATCTTGGGACACTGAAGCTTTCTTT,CSVRTGSWDTEAFF
TRBJ2-3,-,few,TRBV24-1,TGTGCCACCAGTGATTTAAACGCAGATACGCAGTATTTT,CATSDLNADTQYF
TRBJ2-2,-,-,TRBV12-3/TRBV12-4,TGTGCCAGCAGTCCTAATGTGAAACCGCCCACCGGGGAGCTGTTTTTT,CASSPNVKPPTGELFF
TRBJ2-7,-,few,TRBV7-8,TGTGCCAGCAGCGGACTGGTGCGGGACGGCGAGCAGTACTTC,CASSGLVRDGEQYF
TRBJ2-7,-,few,TRBV20-1,TGCAGTGCTTATCAGAGGAGCTCCTACGAGCAGTACTTC,CSAYQRSSYEQYF
TRBJ1-4,-,-,TRBV29-1,TGCAGCGGGAGGGCGACTAATGAAAAACTGTTTTTT,CSGRATNEKLFF
TRBJ2-3,TRBD2,few,TRBV7-6,TGTGCCAGCAGCACATCAGTCCGGGGGGGAGGCACAGATACGCAGTATTTT,CASSTSVRGGGTDTQYF
TRBJ2-2,TRBD1,many,TRBV12-3/TRBV12-4,TGTGCCAGCAGTTTAGGGGACAGAGCGACCGGGGAGCTGTTTTTT,CASSLGDRATGELFF
TRBJ2-7,-,few,TRBV18,TGTGCCAGCTCACCACCCAGTTCCTACGAGCAGTACTTC,CASSPPSSYEQYF
TRBJ2-1,TRBD2,many,TRBV5-1,TGCGCCAGCAGCTTAGGGAGCGGGGGGCCGCCCTACAATGAGCAGTTCTTC,CASSLGSGGPPYNEQFF
TRBJ2-1,-,-,TRBV5-5,TGTGCCAGCAGCTTGGGGGGGGGGCAGCTCTCCTACAATGAGCAGTTCTTC,CASSLGGGQLSYNEQFF
TRBJ2-7,TRBD2,many,TRBV29-1,TGCAGCGTTGACAGCGGGAGGCTACACGAGCAGTACTTC,CSVDSGRLHEQYF
TRBJ2-5,-,-,TRBV12-3/TRBV12-4,TGTGCCAGCAGTTTACCAGCCCAAGAGACCCAGTACTTC,CASSLPAQETQYF
TRBJ1-3,TRBD1,few,TRBV20-1,TGCAGTGTAGGGCAGGGGGTAAACACCATATATTTT,CSVGQGVNTIYF
TRBJ2-1,-,many,TRBV12-3/TRBV12-4,TGTGCCAGCAGTTTCTCCTCCTACAATGAGCAGTTCTTC,CASSFSSYNEQFF
TRBJ1-4,-,many,TRBV21-1,TGTGCCAGCAGCACTTCACCAGGGGTGGTAGCGTTTTTT,CASSTSPGVVAFF
TRBJ2-7,TRBD1,-,TRBV4-3,TGCGCCAGCAGCCACCACAGGGGATTCGAGCAGTACTTC,CASSHHRGFEQYF
TRBJ2-3,-,-,TRBV7-9,TGTGCCAGCAGCTTAGTGGCTAGCGCGACTAGCACAGATACGCAGTATTTT,CASSLVASATSTDTQYF
TRBJ1-5,TRBD1,many,TRBV29-1,TGCAGCGTTCTACAGGGGCTCAATCAGCCCCAGCATTTT,CSVLQGLNQPQHF
TRBJ2-2,-,-,TRBV5-1,TGCGCCAGCAGCCAAAGACTCCGTACCGGGGAGCTGTTTTTT,CASSQRLRTGELFF
TRBJ1-1,-,few,TRBV18,TGTGCCAGCTCACAGGGGCGAGACACTGAAGCTTTCTTT,CASSQGRDTEAFF